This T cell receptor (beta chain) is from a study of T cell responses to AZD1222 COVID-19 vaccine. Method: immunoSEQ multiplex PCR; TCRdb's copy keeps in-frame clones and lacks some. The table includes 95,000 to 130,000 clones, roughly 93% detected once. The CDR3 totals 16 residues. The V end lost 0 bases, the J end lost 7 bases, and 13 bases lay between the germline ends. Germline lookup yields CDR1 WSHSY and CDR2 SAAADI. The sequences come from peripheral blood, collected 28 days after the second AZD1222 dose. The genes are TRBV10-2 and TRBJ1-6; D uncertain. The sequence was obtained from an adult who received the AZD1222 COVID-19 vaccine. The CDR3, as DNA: TGCGCCAGCAGTGAGTCGGCACCTAGGCTCAATTCACCCCTCCACTTT. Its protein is CASSESAPRLNSPLHF.